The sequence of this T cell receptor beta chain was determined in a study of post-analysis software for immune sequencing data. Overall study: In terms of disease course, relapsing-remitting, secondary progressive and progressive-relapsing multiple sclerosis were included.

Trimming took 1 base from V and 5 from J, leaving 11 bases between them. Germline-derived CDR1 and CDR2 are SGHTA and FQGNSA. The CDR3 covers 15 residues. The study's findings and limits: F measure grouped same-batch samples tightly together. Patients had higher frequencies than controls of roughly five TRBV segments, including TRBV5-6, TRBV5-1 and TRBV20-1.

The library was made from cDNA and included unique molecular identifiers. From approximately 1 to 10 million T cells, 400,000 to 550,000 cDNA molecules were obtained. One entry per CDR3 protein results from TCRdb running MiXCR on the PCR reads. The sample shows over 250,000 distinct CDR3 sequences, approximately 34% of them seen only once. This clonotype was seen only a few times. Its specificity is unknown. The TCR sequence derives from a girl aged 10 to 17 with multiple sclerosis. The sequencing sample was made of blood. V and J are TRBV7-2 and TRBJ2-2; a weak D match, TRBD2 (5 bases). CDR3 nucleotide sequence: TGTACCAGCAGCTTAGATGGGAGCAATACCGGGGAGCTGTTTTTT. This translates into CTSSLDGSNTGELFF.